These 32 T cell receptor beta chains share one sample of origin, sequenced in a study of shared clonotypes between healthy human individuals. The assay was immunoSEQ multiplex PCR, and TCRdb's table has in-frame clones only and misses some. The sample records about 1.4 million clones, roughly 96% being singletons. Sequencing was done on a sample of naive CD4+ T cells sorted from blood. Indicated subset: CD45RA+ positively selected. The source of these receptors is a man between 25 and 39 years old in good health.

The rearrangement links TRBV2 to TRBJ2-3; 12 nucleotides align to TRBD2. This CDR3 is built from 15 residues. The V segment lost 8 bases and the J segment 10 bases; nucleotides outside the gene matches: 13. Germline CDR1 and CDR2: SNHLY and FYNNEI. For the CDR3, the DNA is TGTGCCAGCCAGGTGTCAGCTAGCGGGAGGGCGGCGCAGTATTTT. This translates into CASQVSASGRAAQYF.

The CDR3 DNA reads TGCGCCAGCATCCGGGCCCAGAGCTGGGGGGGCACAGATACGCAGTATTTT. Residues: CASIRAQSWGGTDTQYF. The chain has TRBV10-2 and TRBJ2-3; the D gene is possibly TRBD2 (6 bases). The CDR3 is 17 amino acids. V lost 7 bases and J lost 1, with 21 bases in between. Per germline, CDR1 WSHSY and CDR2 SAAADI.

V is TRBV27 and J is TRBJ2-7; D is undetermined. V was trimmed by 6 bases and J by 3 bases, leaving 27 bases between them. This CDR3 has 18 amino acids. Germline values: CDR1 MNHEY, CDR2 SMNVEV (reference sequence). In DNA form, the CDR3 reads TGTGCCAGCAGAGCCTCTGGACCCGGACCACGAGACCACTACGAGCAGTACTTC. As protein: CASRASGPGPRDHYEQYF.

The rearrangement uses TRBV7-9 and TRBJ2-7; D remains unclear. V lost 5 bases and J 2 bases, leaving 13 bases between the germline ends. There are 14 residues in the CDR3. Looked up from germline, CDR1 is SEHNR and CDR2 is FQNEAQ (reference sequence). CDR3 sequence (DNA): TGTGCCAGCAGCCAAGAAGCCTTAACCTACGAGCAGTACTTC. As protein: CASSQEALTYEQYF.

This chain uses TRBV5-1 with TRBJ2-2; tentatively, D is TRBD1 (5 bases). Trimming took off 2 bases at V and 6 bases at J, with 14 bases between the two ends. The germline V gene encodes CDR1 SGHRS and CDR2 YFSETQ. The CDR3 spans 15 residues. In nucleotides, the CDR3 is TGCGCCAGCAGCTTAGCAGGGAACGAACCCGGGGAGCTGTTTTTT. Translating it yields CASSLAGNEPGELFF.

The CDR3 DNA reads TGTGCCAGTAGACTACAGTCGGGCGAGCAGTACTTC. This translates into CASRLQSGEQYF. The chain uses TRBV19 and TRBJ2-7; D remains ambiguous. CDR1 and CDR2 from the germline V gene are LNHDA and SQIVND (reference sequence). The CDR3 covers 12 residues. V was cut by 6 bases and J by 6 bases, with 12 bases left in between.

This chain joins TRBV4-3 and TRBJ2-7; TRBD2 matches at 8 bases. The CDR3 consists of 19 residues. The V segment lost 0 bases and the J segment 0 bases; nucleotides outside the gene matches: 13. Germline loops: CDR1 LGHNA, CDR2 YSLEER. CDR3 bases: TGCGCCAGCAGCCAAGATAAGCGGGAGTTAAGGGGACTCTCCTACGAGCAGTACTTC. As protein: CASSQDKRELRGLSYEQYF.

V gene TRBV7-6 combines with J gene TRBJ2-1; a weak D match, TRBD1 (5 bases). Trimming removed 2 bases at V and 9 bases at J, with 11 bases between. The V gene's germline CDR1 is SGHVS and CDR2 FNYEAQ. CDR3 size: 13 residues. The DNA for the CDR3 is TGTGCCAGCAGCTTAAGGTGGGGCGGTGAGCAGTTCTTC. Translation: CASSLRWGGEQFF.

The genes are TRBV6-6 and TRBJ1-1; D gene unclear. V was shortened by 7 bases and J by 5 bases, with 8 bases between the two germline ends. CDR3 size: 11 residues. In germline, CDR1 is MNHNY, CDR2 SVGAGI (reference sequence). The CDR3 DNA reads as TGTGCCAGCAAGACGGTGACTGAAGCTTTCTTT. This encodes CASKTVTEAFF.

The chain links TRBV4-3 to TRBJ2-1, with 12 nucleotides matching TRBD2. Germline V gene sequence: CDR1 LGHNA, CDR2 YSLEER. This CDR3 comprises 18 residues. J lost 5 bases, V lost 1 base, and 9 bases had no gene match. The DNA of the CDR3 is TGCGCCAGCAGCCAAGGACTAGCGGGAGTGGGGATTAACAATGAGCAGTTCTTC. This translates into CASSQGLAGVGINNEQFF.

This clone occurred once. One end of the junction varies from germline; a read error may be responsible. The chain joins TRBV9 to TRBJ2-3; 16 bases agree with TRBD2. Germline CDR1 and CDR2: SGDLS and YYNGEE. This CDR3 spans 16 amino acids. The CDR3 DNA is TGTGCCAGCAGCACCGGGACTAGCGGGGGGGCAGATACTCAGTATTTT. This translates into CASSTGTSGGADTQYF.

With regard to this clone: The same CDR3 can be traced to other DNA sequences in this sample. The V gene is TRBV5-1, the J gene TRBJ2-1; 12 bases are shared with TRBD2. CDR3 length equals 15 residues. Germline values: CDR1 SGHRS, CDR2 YFSETQ. After removal of 4 bases from V and 4 bases from J, the junction contained 3 bases not matched to a gene. The CDR3 sequence: CASSPGLAGYNEQFF. The CDR3 DNA sequence: TGCGCCAGCAGCCCAGGACTAGCGGGGTACAATGAGCAGTTCTTC.

This chain connects TRBV5-1 to TRBJ2-7, with a tentative D call TRBD1 (7 bases). The V and J ends lost 3 bases and 6 bases respectively, with 19 bases between them. This CDR3 region has 15 residues. Germline V gene lookup returns CDR1 SGHRS and CDR2 YFSETQ. CDR3 in amino acids: CASSSKQGGLGEQYF. In nucleotides, the CDR3 is TGCGCCAGCAGCTCTAAGCAGGGGGGCCTGGGCGAGCAGTACTTC.

This rearrangement joins TRBV27 to TRBJ2-7; 10 bases match TRBD1. The CDR3 has 17 amino acids. Looked up from germline, CDR1 is MNHEY and CDR2 is SMNVEV (reference sequence). The junction had 14 bases not matched to a gene; V was cut back by 3 bases and J by 6 bases. The CDR3 loop reads CASSFFWRGQGNIEQYF. CDR3 DNA: TGTGCCAGCAGTTTTTTTTGGAGGGGACAGGGGAATATCGAGCAGTACTTC.

The V gene is TRBV13, the J gene TRBJ2-2; no definite D call. Germline values: CDR1 PRHDT, CDR2 FYEKMQ (reference sequence). The V end lost 3 bases, the J end lost 6 bases, and 14 bases lay between the germline ends. The CDR3 consists of 15 residues. For the CDR3, the DNA is TGTGCCAGCAGCTTTGGCCAGGTCGGCGCCGGGGAGCTGTTTTTT. Encoded protein: CASSFGQVGAGELFF.

The genes are TRBV5-1 and TRBJ2-2; 10 bases map to TRBD2. V lost 4 bases, J lost 10 bases, and 13 bases stayed unmatched. The CDR3 spans 16 residues. CDR1 and CDR2 (germline): SGHRS, YFSETQ. The CDR3: CASSPGRLAGVEELFF. The CDR3 nucleotides are TGCGCCAGCAGCCCTGGTCGTCTAGCGGGAGTCGAGGAGCTGTTTTTT. Full variable domain (remainder filled in from reference TRBV5-1 and TRBJ2-2): KAGVTQTPRYLIKTRGQQVTLSCSPISGHRSVSWYQQTPGQGLQFLFEYFSETQRNKGNFPGRFSGRQFSNSRSEMNVSTLELGDSALYLCASSPGRLAGVEELFFGEGSRLTVL.

The chain is built from TRBV7-2 and TRBJ2-7, with 11 bases lining up with TRBD2. Unmatched junction bases numbered 15, after V lost 5 bases and J lost 9 bases. Germline-derived CDR1 and CDR2 are SGHTA and FQGNSA. The CDR3 contains 16 residues. Written as DNA, the CDR3 is TGTGCCAGCAGCGCAGAATTTAGCGGGAGGGTACTTCGGCAGTACTTC. It specifies CASSAEFSGRVLRQYF.

The chain joins TRBV9 to TRBJ2-1, with a weak D call TRBD1 (7 bases). CDR3 length: 15 amino acids. The V end lost 4 bases, the J end lost 4 bases, and 15 bases lay between the germline ends. CDR1 and CDR2 (germline): SGDLS, YYNGEE. This CDR3 is CASSPTGRLYNEQFF. CDR3 nucleotides: TGTGCCAGCAGCCCGACAGGGAGGTTATACAATGAGCAGTTCTTC. The full variable domain, its missing parts supplied by reference TRBV9 and TRBJ2-1, is DSGVTQTPKHLITATGQRVTLRCSPRSGDLSVYWYQQSLDQGLQFLIQYYNGEERAKGNILERFSAQQFPDLHSELNLSSLELGDSALYFCASSPTGRLYNEQFFGPGTRLTVL.

V is TRBV6-6 and J is TRBJ1-5, with D unresolved. Germline assignment: CDR1 MNHNY and CDR2 SVGAGI (reference sequence). The CDR3 is 16 amino acids. Trimming pared 0 bases from V and 0 bases from J, leaving 9 bases between. The CDR3 here is CASSYSADASNQPQHF. CDR3 sequence (DNA): TGTGCCAGCAGTTACTCGGCAGATGCTAGCAATCAGCCCCAGCATTTT.

The chain joins TRBV5-6 to TRBJ2-1; D gene unclear. The CDR3 has 15 amino acids. Germline-derived CDR1 and CDR2 are SGHDT and YYEEEE. Trimming cost V 4 bases and J 2 bases, with 13 bases left between them. Here the CDR3 reads CASSRGPIPYNEQFF. In DNA form, the CDR3 reads TGTGCCAGCAGCCGCGGTCCCATCCCCTACAATGAGCAGTTCTTC.

This clone was counted once. The V call is TRBV2, the J call TRBJ2-7; a possible D gene is TRBD2 (5 bases). This CDR3 spans 13 amino acids. Germline V lookup: CDR1 SNHLY, CDR2 FYNNEI. V lost 6 bases to trimming and J lost 2 bases, with 11 bases between them. Here the CDR3 DNA reads TGTGCCAGCAGACGGACTCCAACCTACGAGCAGTACTTC. This encodes CASRRTPTYEQYF.

The J gene is TRBJ2-1, the V gene TRBV4-1; 10 nucleotides line up with TRBD2. This CDR3 is 17 amino acids long. Trimming cost V 3 bases and J 7 bases; bases outside gene matches: 12. Germline CDR1 and CDR2: MGHRA and YSYEKL. The DNA of the CDR3 is TGCGCCAGCAGCCACAGTGGGTCTAGCGGGAGATTGAATGAGCAGTTCTTC. This gives the protein CASSHSGSSGRLNEQFF.

V usage is TRBV15 and J usage is TRBJ1-5; tentative D call: TRBD1 (6 bases). Germline V gene sequence: CDR1 LNHNV, CDR2 YYDKDF (reference sequence). V lost 5 bases to trimming and J lost 0 bases, with 29 bases between them. There are 21 residues in the CDR3. The CDR3 reads CATSGRRANRVGVYSNQPQHF. DNA for the CDR3: TGTGCCACCAGCGGTCGGCGCGCCAACAGGGTTGGGGTATATAGCAATCAGCCCCAGCATTTT.

Comment on this clone: Other DNA variants within this sample encode the same CDR3. The J gene is TRBJ2-5, the V gene TRBV6-6; D not certain. Germline values: CDR1 MNHNY, CDR2 SVGAGI (reference sequence). The CDR3 length is 12 residues. Trimming removed 0 bases at V and 3 bases at J, with 2 bases between. Here the CDR3 DNA reads TGTGCCAGCAGTTACTCCAAAGAGACCCAGTACTTC. The encoded protein is CASSYSKETQYF.

V and J are TRBV27 and TRBJ2-6, with D unclear. This CDR3 contains 16 residues. V dropped 7 bases and J dropped 0 bases, with 13 bases sitting between them. Germline lookup yields CDR1 MNHEY and CDR2 SMNVEV (reference sequence). CDR3 sequence (DNA): TGTGCCAGCACCACCGACGGCCACTCTGGGGCCAACGTCCTGACTTTC. Translation: CASTTDGHSGANVLTF.

The V and J genes are TRBV19 and TRBJ2-2; D is possibly TRBD1 (5 bases). Trimming left V 3 bases short and J 6 bases short, with 8 bases between. Per germline, CDR1 LNHDA and CDR2 SQIVND (reference sequence). The CDR3 length is 13 residues. The CDR3 region is CASSIFRAGELFF. The CDR3 region has the DNA TGTGCCAGTAGTATTTTCAGGGCCGGGGAGCTGTTTTTT.

V is TRBV5-1 and J is TRBJ2-5; perhaps TRBD2 as D (5 bases). The ends were cut back, 0 bases at V and 4 bases at J, with 16 bases in the middle. Germline V CDR1 and CDR2: SGHRS, YFSETQ. The CDR3 is made up of 16 amino acids. The CDR3 region is CASSLDFELRGETQYF. CDR3 sequence (DNA): TGCGCCAGCAGCTTGGACTTCGAGCTCCGGGGAGAGACCCAGTACTTC. The full variable domain, completed using reference TRBV5-1 and TRBJ2-5, is KAGVTQTPRYLIKTRGQQVTLSCSPISGHRSVSWYQQTPGQGLQFLFEYFSETQRNKGNFPGRFSGRQFSNSRSEMNVSTLELGDSALYLCASSLDFELRGETQYFGPGTRLLVL.

V usage is TRBV5-1 and J usage is TRBJ2-2; the match to TRBD2 covers 7 bases. Germline lookup yields CDR1 SGHRS and CDR2 YFSETQ. This CDR3 has 17 amino acids. Trimming took 4 bases from V and 4 from J; bases not matched to a gene: 13. DNA of the CDR3: TGCGCCAGCAGCCTAGGGAGGGTTGCCGCGGTCACCGGGGAGCTGTTTTTT. Translated, it gives CASSLGRVAAVTGELFF.

This chain links TRBV7-8 with TRBJ2-3; the D gene is possibly TRBD1 (7 bases). This CDR3 spans 16 amino acids. The V end lost 5 bases, the J end lost 4 bases, and 19 bases lay between the germline ends. Germline-derived CDR1 and CDR2 are SGHVS and FQNEAQ. The CDR3 DNA reads TGTGCCAGCAGCCCAGGGGGTAGCGGAGATGCAGATACGCAGTATTTT. Its translation is CASSPGGSGDADTQYF.

The rearrangement joins TRBV7-2 to TRBJ2-1, with 9 positions matching TRBD2. Germline CDR1 and CDR2: SGHTA and FQGNSA. V lost 6 bases, J lost 0 bases, and 6 bases stayed unmatched. The CDR3 is 16 residues long. Here the CDR3 DNA reads TGTGCCAGCAGAATAGCGGGAGAAGGCTCCTACAATGAGCAGTTCTTC. It translates to CASRIAGEGSYNEQFF. The variable domain in full, with the rest retrieved from reference TRBV7-2 and TRBJ2-1, is GAGVSQSPSNKVTEKGKDVELRCDPISGHTALYWYRQSLGQGLEFLIYFQGNSAPDKSGLPSDRFSAERTGGSVSTLTIQRTQQEDSAVYLCASRIAGEGSYNEQFFGPGTRLTVL.

The chain recombines TRBV5-1 with TRBJ2-2; D might be TRBD1 (6 bases). Trimming left V 0 bases short and J 4 bases short, with 10 bases between. This CDR3 is 15 amino acids long. CDR1 is SGHRS, CDR2 YFSETQ, per germline. CDR3 coding DNA: TGCGCCAGCAGCTTGGCCAGGACAGTCACCGGGGAGCTGTTTTTT. It specifies CASSLARTVTGELFF.

This clone occurred once. The chain joins TRBV19 to TRBJ2-1, with 10 bases identical to TRBD1. CDR1 and CDR2 from the germline V gene are LNHDA and SQIVND (reference sequence). J lost 7 bases, V lost 5 bases, and 11 bases had no gene match. CDR3 length: 16 amino acids. In DNA, the CDR3 is TGTGCCAGTAGTCCCCGGACAGGGGGAGGTGTAAATGAGCAGTTCTTC. The encoded protein is CASSPRTGGGVNEQFF. Full variable domain (missing parts from reference TRBV19 and TRBJ2-1): DGGITQSPKYLFRKEGQNVTLSCEQNLNHDAMYWYRQDPGQGLRLIYYSQIVNDFQKGDIAEGYSVSREKKESFPLTVTSAQKNPTAFYLCASSPRTGGGVNEQFFGPGTRLTVL.